The 26 T cell receptor beta chains below all came from one sample that was sequenced in a study of human T cells and chemical hapten exposure. Time point denoted: patch test 3, about 24 weeks after DPC sensitization. Sample treatment: therapeutic diphenylcyclopropenone sensitization with weekly scalp DPC. Someone pulled total RNA out of unfractionated whole blood. TCRdb re-called the RACE reads through MiXCR, storing one row per CDR3 protein. The repertoire holds about 39,000 distinct CDR3 sequences, with about 13% as singletons. The sequenced sample was whole blood, obtained in connection with sensitization to the hapten diphenylcyclopropenone (DPC). These receptors were taken from a woman aged 40 to 50 with alopecia areata. Some clones in this sample may be carry-over from other donors' samples.

CDR3 amino acids: CAAPRTLDTQYF. CDR3 nucleotides: TGTGCAGCCCCAAGGACGTTGGATACGCAGTATTTT. The V gene is TRBV21-1, the J gene TRBJ2-3; TRBD1, the D gene given by the table, was not confirmed from the DNA. TRBV21-1 is designated a pseudogene. This CDR3 has 12 amino acids.

The J gene is TRBJ2-7, the V gene TRBV4-1; 9 bases line up with TRBD2. CDR3 length equals 14 residues. Per the germline V gene, CDR1 is MGHRA and CDR2 is YSYEKL. V lost 10 bases, J lost 3 bases, and 10 bases stayed unmatched. The DNA of the CDR3 is TGCGCCACCTCCGCGACTAGCGGAAGCTACGAGCAGTACTTC. This translates into CATSATSGSYEQYF.

The table lists this clonotype with a few counts. The rearrangement links TRBV7-2 to TRBJ2-1; D is unresolved. This CDR3 region has 14 residues. Germline V lookup: CDR1 SGHTA, CDR2 FQGNSA. Trimming shortened V by 4 bases and J by 4 bases, and 11 bases separated the two germline ends. The CDR3 sequence: CASSSYQEYNEQFF. The CDR3 DNA is TGTGCCAGCAGCTCCTACCAAGAATACAATGAGCAGTTCTTC.

There are a few counts of this clonotype. The rearrangement uses TRBV11-2 and TRBJ2-3; TRBD2 matches 13 bases. From germline, CDR1 is SGHAT and CDR2 FQNNGV. The CDR3 consists of 17 residues. With 5 bases clipped from V and 4 bases from J, the junction kept 9 bases outside the gene matches. Here the CDR3 DNA reads TGTGCCAGCAGCCTAAGACTAGCGGGAGGTCAGGCAGATACGCAGTATTTT. It yields the protein CASSLRLAGGQADTQYF.

This clonotype was seen repeatedly, ten times or more. The chain combines TRBV7-2 with TRBJ2-3; D might be TRBD2 (6 bases). V was trimmed by 5 bases and J by 6 bases, leaving 12 bases between them. CDR3 length: 13 amino acids. Germline V gives CDR1 SGHTA, CDR2 FQGNSA. This chain's CDR3 is CASSRQEGDTQYF. The CDR3 coding sequence is TGTGCCAGCAGCCGGCAGGAGGGGGATACGCAGTATTTT.

The rearrangement links TRBV20-1 to TRBJ1-5; unclear D gene. Germline V gives CDR1 DFQATT, CDR2 SNEGSKA (reference sequence). The CDR3 extends over 13 amino acids. Deletions cut 1 base from V and 4 bases from J, with 8 bases between. The CDR3 sequence is CSARGLGNQPQHF. The DNA of the CDR3 is TGCAGTGCTAGAGGATTGGGGAATCAGCCCCAGCATTTT.

This clonotype came up many times. The chain employs TRBV29-1 and TRBJ2-2; D may be TRBD2 (5 bases). The germline V and J ends were trimmed by 8 bases and 0 bases, with 13 bases remaining between them. CDR1 SQVTM and CDR2 ANQGSEA come from the germline V gene. CDR3 length equals 14 residues. Here the CDR3 reads CSPREGANTGELFF. DNA for the CDR3: TGCAGCCCCCGAGAGGGCGCGAACACCGGGGAGCTGTTTTTT.

Within the sample, this clonotype is medium-sized. The chain recombines TRBV2 with TRBJ2-3; 8 nucleotides agree with TRBD2. J lost 4 bases, V lost 10 bases, and 10 bases had no gene match. Germline assignment: CDR1 SNHLY and CDR2 FYNNEI. This CDR3 is built from 14 residues. In DNA, the CDR3 is TGTGCCATCACTGGGAGCGGGAGTCCAGATACGCAGTATTTT. This encodes CAITGSGSPDTQYF.

This rearrangement joins TRBV12-5 to TRBJ1-2; possibly TRBD1 for D (5 bases). The CDR3 length is 17 residues. Trimming removed 5 bases from V and 4 bases from J, with 23 bases in between. The germline V gene has CDR1 LGHNT and CDR2 FRNRAP. The DNA for the CDR3 is TGTGCTAGTGGTCGTTCCAACCAACAGGCGGGAGGCTATGGCTACACCTTC. Its protein is CASGRSNQQAGGYGYTF.

The chain combines TRBV29-1 with TRBJ2-5; D possibly corresponds to TRBD2 (6 bases). Germline CDR1 SQVTM, CDR2 ANQGSEA. This CDR3 contains 13 residues. V shed 3 bases and J shed 5 bases, with 13 bases lying between them. The CDR3 reads CSVERGEVETQYF. CDR3 bases: TGCAGCGTTGAGCGCGGGGAGGTGGAGACCCAGTACTTC.

V and J are TRBV5-1 and TRBJ1-2; 8 bases map to TRBD1. V shed 4 bases, J shed 6 bases, and the junction held 14 bases outside the gene matches. The CDR3 has 16 residues. CDR1 is SGHRS, CDR2 YFSETQ, per germline. The CDR3 coding sequence is TGCGCCAGCAGCACCACTGACTCGCGGACAGGGAATGGCTACACCTTC. Translation gives CASSTTDSRTGNGYTF.

This rearrangement joins TRBV24-1 to TRBJ1-5, with D maybe TRBD1 (6 bases). Germline V gene sequence: CDR1 KGHDR, CDR2 SFDVKD. V dropped 9 bases and J dropped 1 base, with 15 bases sitting between them. The CDR3 is 15 amino acids. The CDR3 sequence is CATGPGHQSNQPQHF. The CDR3 DNA follows: TGTGCCACCGGTCCGGGACACCAGAGCAATCAGCCCCAGCATTTT.

This chain connects TRBV7-8 to TRBJ2-1; tentatively, D is TRBD1 or TRBD2 (5 bases each). Germline V gene sequence: CDR1 SGHVS, CDR2 FQNEAQ. This CDR3 is built from 16 residues. Trimming shortened V by 4 bases and J by 8 bases, and 21 bases separated the two germline ends. The CDR3 loop is CASSWNMGTIIYEQFF. The CDR3 DNA follows: TGTGCCAGCAGCTGGAATATGGGGACGATCATCTATGAGCAGTTCTTC.

This clonotype has just a few counts. This chain connects TRBV9 to TRBJ1-3; D unresolved. Germline CDR1 SGDLS, CDR2 YYNGEE. The CDR3 is made up of 19 amino acids. V was clipped by 0 bases and J by 0 bases, with 19 bases between them. The CDR3 DNA reads TGTGCCAGCAGCGTAGGCCATACATCCTTAGCGGGCTCTGGAAACACCATATATTTT. Its translation is CASSVGHTSLAGSGNTIYF.

The V call is TRBV3-1, the J call TRBJ2-1; 8 positions agree with TRBD1. The CDR3 sequence is 16 residues long. The junction had 3 bases not matched to a gene; V was cut back by 1 base and J by 1 base. The germline gives CDR1 LGHDT, CDR2 YNNKEL (reference sequence). This chain's CDR3 is CASSQAGGKSYNEQFF. In DNA, the CDR3 is TGTGCCAGCAGCCAAGCAGGGGGCAAATCCTACAATGAGCAGTTCTTC.

This clonotype was seen more than once but under ten times. The rearrangement joins TRBV20-1 to TRBJ2-3, with TRBD1 matching 9 bases. The ends lost 7 bases at V and 3 bases at J; junction bases unmatched: 5. The CDR3 runs 13 residues. Germline assignment: CDR1 DFQATT and CDR2 SNEGSKA (reference sequence). CDR3 sequence reads: CSVDRGVTDTQYF. The CDR3 nucleotides are TGCAGTGTGGACAGGGGAGTTACAGATACGCAGTATTTT.

This chain links TRBV20-1 with TRBJ1-6, with 9 bases matching TRBD1. V trimming: 2 bases; J trimming: 10 bases; junction bases outside the gene matches: 9. This CDR3 has 15 amino acids. The V gene's germline CDR1 is DFQATT and CDR2 SNEGSKA (reference sequence). The CDR3 loop reads CSARPPGQGRSPLHF. Here the CDR3 DNA reads TGCAGTGCTAGACCCCCGGGACAGGGTCGGTCACCCCTCCACTTT.

The genes are TRBV29-1 and TRBJ2-1; 13 nucleotides agree with TRBD2. CDR1 is SQVTM and CDR2 is ANQGSEA in the germline V gene. Trimming took 8 bases from V and 6 from J; bases not matched to a gene: 16. The CDR3 contains 17 residues. The CDR3 DNA reads TGCAGCCCTCCCCCGGGACTAGCGGGACTCCCGAGCAATGAGCAGTTCTTC. It yields the protein CSPPPGLAGLPSNEQFF.

The J gene is TRBJ2-1, the V gene TRBV29-1; 8 bases align to TRBD1. The germline gives CDR1 SQVTM, CDR2 ANQGSEA. The CDR3 consists of 14 residues. Trimming at V came to 3 bases and at J to 8 bases, leaving 9 bases not matched to a gene. Here the CDR3 DNA reads TGCAGCGTTGATGGGCAGGGGGCCGCAGATGAGCAGTTCTTC. Its translation: CSVDGQGAADEQFF.

This clonotype was detected only a few times. V gene TRBV11-2 combines with J gene TRBJ2-5, with 7 bases that match TRBD1. Germline CDR1 reads SGHAT; CDR2 reads FQNNGV. The V segment lost 5 bases and the J segment 4 bases; nucleotides outside the gene matches: 4. This CDR3 region has 13 residues. Here the CDR3 reads CASSPRGRETQYF. The CDR3, as DNA: TGTGCCAGCAGCCCGAGGGGGCGAGAGACCCAGTACTTC.

The chain is built from TRBV28 and TRBJ2-7, with 14 bases lining up with TRBD2. After removal of 2 bases from V and 4 bases from J, the junction contained 4 bases not matched to a gene. The CDR3 covers 16 residues. Per germline, CDR1 MDHEN and CDR2 SYDVKM. Here the CDR3 reads CASSLGTSGSSYEQYF. The CDR3, as DNA: TGTGCCAGCAGTTTAGGGACTAGCGGGAGTAGTTACGAGCAGTACTTC.

This clonotype was seen ten or more times. CDR3 bases: TGCAGTGCTAGAGTTGGCGCTAGCGCGTCTGGGGAGCAGTACTTC. Protein: CSARVGASASGEQYF. V is TRBV20-1 and J is TRBJ2-7; D possibly corresponds to TRBD2 (6 bases). CDR3 length: 15 residues. Per the germline V gene, CDR1 is DFQATT and CDR2 is SNEGSKA (reference sequence). Trimming shortened V by 1 base and J by 7 bases, and 20 bases separated the two germline ends.

This chain connects TRBV2 to TRBJ2-7; no clear D. Looked up from germline, CDR1 is SNHLY and CDR2 is FYNNEI. V was pared by 7 bases and J by 6 bases, with 16 bases between. The CDR3 sequence is 13 residues long. The CDR3 DNA sequence: TGTGCCAGCATTACACCGAAGTTCCCCGAGCAGTACTTC. Its translation: CASITPKFPEQYF.

This clonotype showed up just a few times. The chain uses TRBV28 and TRBJ2-5; D is uncertain. Trimming removed 5 bases from V and 7 bases from J, with 20 bases in between. In germline, CDR1 is MDHEN, CDR2 SYDVKM. The CDR3 sequence is 15 residues long. Written as DNA, the CDR3 is TGTGCCAGCAGTACTTGGACGGCGCAAAGAGTGACCCAGTACTTC. It yields the protein CASSTWTAQRVTQYF.

This clonotype was observed many times. J is TRBJ2-7 and V is TRBV12-3 or TRBV12-4; D gene uncertain. Trimming stripped 11 bases from V and 2 bases from J, with 13 bases between. This CDR3 has 12 amino acids. CDR3 amino acids: CASGPSTYEQYF. In nucleotides, the CDR3 is TGTGCCTCGGGCCCCAGCACCTACGAGCAGTACTTC.

This chain links TRBV6-4 with TRBJ2-3; D gene uncertain. CDR3 length equals 14 residues. Germline loops: CDR1 MRHNA, CDR2 SNTAGT. V lost 7 bases and J lost 0, with 11 bases in between. The CDR3 DNA is TGTGCCAGCAAGAATACGCCGAGCACAGATACGCAGTATTTT. Protein: CASKNTPSTDTQYF.